These 11 T cell receptor beta chains were all obtained from the same sample, sequenced in a study of T cell responses to AZD1222 COVID-19 vaccine. Assay: immunoSEQ multiplex PCR; the TCRdb copy retains only in-frame clones and omits some. The table lists 130,000 or so clones, 90% of them singletons. The material was peripheral blood, obtained on day 0 of AZD1222 vaccination. The receptors derive from an adult in good health.

This chain links TRBV6-5 with TRBJ2-1; no clear D gene. The CDR3 extends over 12 amino acids. Trimming removed 4 bases at V and 9 bases at J, with 10 bases between. Germline V CDR1 and CDR2: MNHEY, SVGAGI. The CDR3 here is CASSFPNPEQFF. The CDR3 coding sequence is TGTGCCAGCAGTTTCCCTAACCCTGAGCAGTTCTTC.

The DNA for the CDR3 is TGCAGCGCGGGAAAGGGGGCGACTAATGAAAAACTGTTTTTT. The encoded protein is CSAGKGATNEKLFF. The rearrangement joins TRBV29-1 to TRBJ1-4; 7 bases align to TRBD1. Germline V gene sequence: CDR1 SQVTM, CDR2 ANQGSEA. With 7 bases clipped from V and 2 bases from J, the junction kept 7 bases outside the gene matches. This CDR3 has 14 residues.

This chain connects TRBV7-3 to TRBJ2-1; 11 positions agree with TRBD2. CDR3 length equals 15 residues. Germline values: CDR1 SGHTA, CDR2 FQGTGA. J was trimmed by 7 bases and V by 5 bases; bases with no gene match: 7. The CDR3 spells CASSPQLAGANEQFF. In nucleotides, the CDR3 is TGTGCCAGCAGCCCGCAACTAGCGGGAGCGAATGAGCAGTTCTTC. The complete variable domain, with remaining parts taken from reference TRBV7-3 and TRBJ2-1, reads GAGVSQTPSNKVTEKGKYVELRCDPISGHTALYWYRQSLGQGPEFLIYFQGTGAADDSGLPNDRFFAVRPEGSVSTLKIQRTERGDSAVYLCASSPQLAGANEQFFGPGTRLTVL.

The chain combines TRBV7-9 with TRBJ1-1, with D unclear. CDR1 SEHNR and CDR2 FQNEAQ come from the germline V gene (reference sequence). This CDR3 has 12 amino acids. The germline V and J ends were trimmed by 10 bases and 0 bases, with 9 bases remaining between them. CDR3 amino acids: CATGRLNTEAFF. The CDR3 DNA is TGTGCCACAGGCAGGTTGAACACTGAAGCTTTCTTT.

V and J are TRBV3-1 (or the pseudogene TRBV3-2) and TRBJ1-6; 10 bases are shared with TRBD1. In germline, CDR1 is LGHDT, CDR2 YNNKEL (reference sequence). V lost 4 bases, J lost 7 bases, and 7 bases stayed unmatched. This CDR3 spans 16 amino acids. CDR3 DNA sequence: TGTGCCAGCAGCCGAGGACAGGGGGTATTAAATTCACCCCTCCACTTT. Residues: CASSRGQGVLNSPLHF.

The chain employs TRBV4-1 and TRBJ2-1; TRBD1 aligns across 8 bases. CDR3 length: 16 amino acids. With 0 bases clipped from V and 0 bases from J, the junction kept 1 base outside the gene matches. Looked up from germline, CDR1 is MGHRA and CDR2 is YSYEKL. This CDR3 is CASSQEGQVSYNEQFF. The CDR3 DNA follows: TGCGCCAGCAGCCAAGAGGGACAGGTCTCCTACAATGAGCAGTTCTTC.

There are a few counts of this clone. The V gene is TRBV6-6, the J gene TRBJ1-5, with a weak D call TRBD1 (5 bases). CDR1 and CDR2 from the germline V gene are MNHNY and SVGAGI (reference sequence). The CDR3 runs to 15 residues. The V end was cut by 5 bases, the J end by 2 bases, with 13 bases between. The CDR3 is CASSDQGSGNQPQHF. The CDR3 nucleotides are TGTGCCAGCAGTGACCAGGGTAGTGGCAATCAGCCCCAGCATTTT.

The rearrangement uses TRBV9 and TRBJ2-1, with 7 bases lining up with TRBD2. With V trimmed by 0 bases and J by 8 bases, 5 bases remained unmatched. CDR1 is SGDLS and CDR2 is YYNGEE in the germline V gene. The CDR3 extends over 14 amino acids. The CDR3 loop reads CASSVEALADEQFF. As DNA, the CDR3 is TGTGCCAGCAGCGTAGAGGCGCTAGCGGATGAGCAGTTCTTC.

The chain employs TRBV7-9 and TRBJ1-4; unclear D gene. The germline gives CDR1 SEHNR, CDR2 FQNEAQ (reference sequence). CDR3 length equals 14 residues. Deletions cut 1 base from V and 8 bases from J, with 11 bases between. The CDR3 DNA is TGTGCCAGCAGCTTAGAGGCAGGACGGGAAAAACTGTTTTTT. It codes for CASSLEAGREKLFF.

The chain is built from TRBV7-8 and TRBJ1-5; 7 bases are a match to TRBD1. Per germline, CDR1 SGHVS and CDR2 FQNEAQ. CDR3 length equals 15 residues. The junction had 10 bases not matched to a gene; V was cut back by 5 bases and J by 6 bases. In nucleotides, the CDR3 is TGTGCCAGCAGCATCGACAGGGTAGAAGGTCAGCCCCAGCATTTT. It is translated as CASSIDRVEGQPQHF.

This chain uses TRBV27 with TRBJ2-1; 8 nucleotides match TRBD2. The germline V gene has CDR1 MNHEY and CDR2 SMNVEV (reference sequence). CDR3 length: 18 amino acids. V lost 5 bases, J lost 8 bases, and 20 bases stayed unmatched. The CDR3 DNA sequence: TGTGCCAGCAGTCTAGGCCTTGGGACTAGTCGGACAATGTATGAGCAGTTCTTC. Residues: CASSLGLGTSRTMYEQFF.